This T cell receptor (beta chain) stems from a study of control samples from healthy donors and cancer patients. The protocol was immunoSEQ multiplex PCR, while the TCRdb copy is restricted to in-frame clones and leaves out a portion. The data hold some 90,000 clones, with 85% to 90% observed a single time. This CDR3 has 15 amino acids. The J segment lost 9 bases and the V segment lost 5 bases, leaving 12 bases of the junction unmatched. Germline-derived CDR1 and CDR2 are LNHDA and SQIVND (reference sequence). The V and J genes are TRBV19 and TRBJ1-5; 8 nucleotides align to TRBD1. Input material: blood. The sequence derives from a woman aged 60-75 years in good health. CDR3 region: CASSLPGQVGRPQHF. CDR3 in DNA: TGTGCCAGTAGTCTCCCGGGACAGGTAGGGCGGCCCCAGCATTTT.